Listed below are T cell receptor beta chains from one sample, sequenced in a study of Graves' ophthalmopathy and Graves' hyperthyroidism. From the multiplex PCR reads, TCRdb called clonotypes with MiXCR, one entry per CDR3 protein. The sample yields around 340,000 distinct CDR3 sequences, 17% seen once. Sequencing input: peripheral blood. The receptors come from an adult man with Graves' ophthalmopathy. Each CDR3 is given with its conserved first and last residue. A D gene is named only where the DNA matches it firmly. Only part of the rows carry a size: once, few, many, or a class if the clone is expanded.

TRBV6-5	NA	TRBJ2-5	NA	CASTYDTYAGETQYF	TGTGCCAGCACTTATGATACCTACGCGGGAGAGACCCAGTACTTC
TRBV10-3	TRBD1	TRBJ1-1	NA	CAIKKGQGGTEAFF	TGTGCCATCAAGAAGGGACAGGGTGGGACTGAAGCTTTCTTT
TRBV11-2	TRBD2	TRBJ2-7	many	CASSLDGFGLGPYEQYF	TGTGCCAGCAGCTTAGATGGCTTTGGACTAGGTCCCTACGAGCAGTACTTC
TRBV29-1	NA	TRBJ2-7	many	CSASPGRGEQYF	TGCAGCGCATCCCCCGGCAGGGGCGAGCAGTACTTC
TRBV6-2/TRBV6-3	NA	TRBJ1-2	many	CASSYSKVWGENGYTF	TGTGCCAGCAGTTACTCGAAAGTATGGGGGGAAAATGGCTACACCTTC
TRBV2	TRBD2	TRBJ2-7	many	CASRITSGTGYEQYF	TGTGCCAGCAGGATTACTAGCGGGACAGGCTACGAGCAGTACTTC
TRBV6-5	NA	TRBJ1-2	many	CASSPGTPLRYTF	TGTGCCAGCAGTCCCGGGACCCCGTTACGCTACACCTTC
TRBV19	NA	TRBJ2-2	many	CASEKASATGELFF	TGTGCGTCGGAAAAAGCCAGCGCCACCGGGGAGCTGTTTTTT
TRBV6-5	NA	TRBJ1-6	many	CASSYAGYNSPLHF	TGTGCCAGCAGTTACGCAGGATATAATTCACCCCTCCACTTT
TRBV4-3	TRBD1	TRBJ2-5	many	CASAMNRQGGRETQYF	TGCGCCAGCGCGATGAATCGACAGGGTGGGCGCGAGACCCAGTACTTC
TRBV5-1	TRBD1	TRBJ2-7	many	CASSLGQGVFIYEQYF	TGCGCCAGCAGCTTGGGACAGGGGGTTTTTATATACGAGCAGTACTTC
TRBV24-1	NA	TRBJ2-2	many	CATSDFTTSAGELFF	TGTGCCACCAGTGATTTTACGACTAGTGCCGGGGAGCTGTTTTTT
TRBV11-2	NA	TRBJ1-1	many	CASTFSLNTEAFF	TGTGCCAGCACTTTTAGCCTGAACACTGAAGCTTTCTTT
TRBV6-1	NA	TRBJ2-7	many	CASRDDSELSYEQYF	TGTGCCAGCAGAGACGACAGCGAACTCTCCTACGAGCAGTACTTC
TRBV14	TRBD2	TRBJ2-2	many	CASSQEIAGGQMKLFF	TGTGCCAGCAGCCAAGAGATAGCGGGAGGGCAGATGAAGCTGTTTTTT
TRBV6-6	NA	TRBJ2-7	many	CASRPDSTYEQYF	TGTGCCAGCAGGCCGGACAGTACCTACGAGCAGTACTTC
TRBV5-1	NA	TRBJ2-2	many	CASSFATGEVSGELFF	TGCGCCAGCAGCTTTGCTACAGGGGAGGTTTCCGGGGAGCTGTTTTTT
TRBV28	NA	TRBJ2-2	NA	CAGQGEGRGTGELFF	TGTGCCGGGCAGGGGGAGGGCCGGGGCACCGGGGAGCTGTTTTTT
TRBV7-8	TRBD1	TRBJ2-2	many	CASSFAGTGITGELFF	TGTGCCAGCAGCTTTGCCGGGACAGGGATCACCGGGGAGCTGTTTTTT
TRBV6-5	NA	TRBJ2-7	many	CASSVDKTYEQYF	TGTGCCAGCAGCGTCGACAAAACCTACGAGCAGTACTTC
TRBV6-5	NA	TRBJ1-1	many	CASSYALKTEAFF	TGTGCCAGCAGTTATGCATTAAAAACTGAAGCTTTCTTT
TRBV10-3	NA	TRBJ1-6	NA	CAISEIAGSPLHF	TGTGCCATCAGTGAGATAGCCGGTTCACCCCTCCACTTT
TRBV4-2	NA	TRBJ2-2	NA	CASSQDRWSWELFF	TGTGCCAGCAGCCAAGATAGGTGGTCCTGGGAGCTGTTTTTT
TRBV2	TRBD2	TRBJ2-7	NA	CASDLAGVGEQYF	TGTGCCAGCGACCTAGCGGGAGTAGGCGAGCAGTACTTC
TRBV5-1	NA	TRBJ1-1	many	CASSLAGARTEAFF	TGCGCCAGCAGCTTGGCTGGGGCGCGAACTGAAGCTTTCTTT
TRBV6-1	TRBD1	TRBJ1-1	many	CASSRTGNTEAFF	TGTGCCAGCAGTCGGACAGGGAACACTGAAGCTTTCTTT
TRBV2	NA	TRBJ2-5	many	CASSPKSTAGETQYF	TGTGCCAGCAGTCCTAAGTCAACCGCGGGTGAGACCCAGTACTTC
TRBV24-1	NA	TRBJ1-1	NA	CATSDSTLNTEAFF	TGTGCCACCAGTGATTCCACATTGAACACTGAAGCTTTCTTT
TRBV7-2	NA	TRBJ1-1	many	CASSLEAANTEAFF	TGTGCCAGCAGCTTAGAGGCGGCGAACACTGAAGCTTTCTTT
TRBV7-2	TRBD1	TRBJ2-2	many	CASSRTTTGAGELFF	TGTGCCAGCAGCCGCACGACCACAGGGGCCGGGGAGCTGTTTTTT
TRBV19	NA	TRBJ1-2	once	CASSMNMLVYGYTF	TGTGCCAGTAGTATGAACATGTTGGTTTATGGCTACACCTTC
TRBV19	NA	TRBJ2-7	many	CASSTANEQYF	TGTGCCAGTAGTACCGCAAACGAGCAGTACTTC
TRBV20-1	TRBD2	TRBJ2-7	many	CSARLAGRPYYEQYF	TGCAGTGCTAGACTAGCGGGAAGGCCTTACTACGAGCAGTACTTC
TRBV7-2	NA	TRBJ2-5	many	CASSPEATQETQYF	TGTGCCAGCAGCCCCGAGGCGACCCAAGAGACCCAGTACTTC
TRBV6-5	TRBD1	TRBJ2-7	many	CASSYGDREQYF	TGTGCCAGCAGTTACGGGGACAGGGAGCAGTACTTC
TRBV27	TRBD1	TRBJ1-1	NA	CASSWAGTGTEAFF	TGTGCCAGCAGTTGGGCCGGGACAGGGACTGAAGCTTTCTTT
TRBV15	TRBD1	TRBJ1-6	NA	CATSSPGQGNSPLHF	TGTGCCACCAGCAGCCCGGGACAGGGGAATTCACCCCTCCACTTT
TRBV6-1	NA	TRBJ2-2	many	CASQRGVGTGELFF	TGTGCCAGTCAACGGGGTGTGGGCACCGGGGAGCTGTTTTTT
TRBV6-2/TRBV6-3	NA	TRBJ1-6	many	CASSFLRDSPLHF	TGTGCCAGCAGTTTTTTGCGAGATTCACCCCTCCACTTT
TRBV7-8	NA	TRBJ1-5	many	CASSLEGRQSNQPQHF	TGTGCCAGCAGCTTAGAGGGTCGGCAGAGCAATCAGCCCCAGCATTTT